Listed below are T cell receptor beta chains from one sample, sequenced in a study of T cells after posttransplantation cyclophosphamide. Method: immunoSEQ multiplex PCR; TCRdb's copy keeps in-frame clones and lacks some. The counts give fewer than 40,000 clones, none of them seen only once; 4% to 5.5% is held by the top ten. Sequencing input: PBMCs. Receptor source: a woman between 45 and 60 years old in good health and a related stem cell transplant donor. Each CDR3 is given with its conserved first and last residue. D genes are given only for firm matches. A clone size is listed for some rows: how often the clone was seen (once, few, many), or a class if it is expanded.

size: few; V: TRBV30; D: -; J: TRBJ2-7; DNA: TGTGCCTGCGAAACAGTAACCTCGGGATCCTACGAGCAGTACTTC; CDR3: CACETVTSGSYEQYF
size: many; V: TRBV5-1; D: TRBD1; J: TRBJ1-2; DNA: TGCGCCAGCAGCCCCAGGGGGGATGGCTACACCTTC; CDR3: CASSPRGDGYTF
size: many; V: TRBV18; D: -; J: TRBJ2-2; DNA: TGTGCCAGCTCACCCGTTTACACCGGGGAGCTGTTTTTT; CDR3: CASSPVYTGELFF
size: many; V: TRBV9; D: -; J: TRBJ1-3; DNA: TGTGCCAGCAGCGCGACAGCTGGAAACACCATATATTTT; CDR3: CASSATAGNTIYF
size: -; V: TRBV19; D: TRBD1; J: TRBJ1-1; DNA: TGTGCCAGTAGCTCCCGGACAGGACAGAACACTGAAGCTTTCTTC; CDR3: CASSSRTGQNTEAFF
size: many; V: TRBV30; D: TRBD1; J: TRBJ2-1; DNA: TGTGCCTGGGGTCCCGGGACAGGGCTTTACAATGAGCAGTTCTTC; CDR3: CAWGPGTGLYNEQFF
size: many; V: TRBV7-2; D: -; J: TRBJ1-6; DNA: TGTGCCAGCAGCCAACCAGGGAGGAATTCACCCCTCCACTTT; CDR3: CASSQPGRNSPLHF
size: many; V: TRBV7-2; D: -; J: TRBJ2-7; DNA: TGTGCCAGCAGCCCCAGGGGTCGAGAGCAGTACTTC; CDR3: CASSPRGREQYF
size: many; V: TRBV27; D: TRBD1; J: TRBJ1-5; DNA: TGTGCCAGCAGCCCAGGGGGGCCGAGCAATCAGCCCCAGCATTTT; CDR3: CASSPGGPSNQPQHF
size: many; V: TRBV28; D: -; J: TRBJ2-3; DNA: TGTGCCAGCAGTTTGGGGGGGCGCCTTGGCACAGATACGCAGTATTTT; CDR3: CASSLGGRLGTDTQYF
size: many; V: TRBV7-9; D: -; J: TRBJ1-1; DNA: TGTGCCAGCAGCTTTCAATCAGGGGACACTGAAGCTTTCTTT; CDR3: CASSFQSGDTEAFF
size: -; V: TRBV25-1; D: TRBD2; J: TRBJ2-1; DNA: TGTGCCAGCAGCCGAACACTAGCGTTGCCCAATGAGCAGTTCTTC; CDR3: CASSRTLALPNEQFF
size: many; V: TRBV10-1; D: -; J: TRBJ2-4; DNA: TGCGCCAGCAGTGCCGGAGCCTTGGACATTCAGTACTTC; CDR3: CASSAGALDIQYF
size: many; V: TRBV28; D: TRBD1; J: TRBJ1-4; DNA: TGTGCCAGCAGCACTCCGGGACAGGGTGTGGAAAAACTGTTTTTT; CDR3: CASSTPGQGVEKLFF
size: many; V: TRBV7-2; D: -; J: TRBJ1-1; DNA: TGTGCCAGCAGCTTCGCCAGGGGGAACACTGAAGCTTTCTTT; CDR3: CASSFARGNTEAFF
size: many; V: TRBV27; D: -; J: TRBJ1-2; DNA: TGTGCCAGCAGCCGATCAGTGGGGGGGCCCTATGGCTACACCTTC; CDR3: CASSRSVGGPYGYTF
size: many; V: TRBV29-1; D: -; J: TRBJ2-3; DNA: TGCACCGCCATGCGGGACACAGATACGCAGTATTTT; CDR3: CTAMRDTDTQYF
size: many; V: TRBV5-4; D: -; J: TRBJ2-4; DNA: TGTGCCAGCAGCCTCTCAGGAACGGCAAACATTCAGTACTTC; CDR3: CASSLSGTANIQYF
size: -; V: TRBV6-1; D: -; J: TRBJ1-2; DNA: TGTGCCAGCAGTGGGCCCCCGAGGTATGGCTACACCTTC; CDR3: CASSGPPRYGYTF
size: many; V: TRBV7-2; D: -; J: TRBJ2-1; DNA: TGTGCCAGCAGCTTGGACTTCTCCTCCTACAATGAGCAGTTCTTC; CDR3: CASSLDFSSYNEQFF
size: many; V: TRBV7-9; D: -; J: TRBJ1-1; DNA: TGTGCCAGCAGCCGCCAGCAAGGGGTCGGGAACACTGAAGCTTTCTTT; CDR3: CASSRQQGVGNTEAFF
size: many; V: TRBV28; D: TRBD1; J: TRBJ2-2; DNA: TGTGCCAGCACTAGGACAGGGGCAGTGACCGGGGAGCTGTTTTTT; CDR3: CASTRTGAVTGELFF
size: many; V: TRBV2; D: -; J: TRBJ2-3; DNA: TGTGCCAGCGGCGGGACTCTCAACACAGATACGCAGTATTTT; CDR3: CASGGTLNTDTQYF
size: many; V: TRBV12-5; D: TRBD1; J: TRBJ2-7; DNA: TGTGCTAGTGGGATGGGACAGCCCTTCTCCTACGAGCAGTACTTC; CDR3: CASGMGQPFSYEQYF
size: many; V: TRBV4-3; D: TRBD1; J: TRBJ1-2; DNA: TGCGCCAGCAGCCCTACAGGGGGCCCGGGGGGCTACACCTTC; CDR3: CASSPTGGPGGYTF
size: many; V: TRBV7-9; D: -; J: TRBJ2-7; DNA: TGTGCCAGCAGCGGGGAGGCGCGCGAGCAGTACTTC; CDR3: CASSGEAREQYF
size: many; V: TRBV5-1; D: TRBD1; J: TRBJ1-2; DNA: TGCGCCAGCAGCTTGGCCGGGACAGATGGCTACACCTTC; CDR3: CASSLAGTDGYTF
size: many; V: TRBV7-3; D: TRBD2; J: TRBJ2-1; DNA: TGTGCCAGCAGCCTCGAATTTACTAGCGGGGGGAACAATGAGCAGTTCTTC; CDR3: CASSLEFTSGGNNEQFF
size: many; V: TRBV6-6; D: -; J: TRBJ1-1; DNA: TGTGCCAGCAGTTACTTCCCGGGGTTTGAAGCTTTCTTT; CDR3: CASSYFPGFEAFF
size: many; V: TRBV7-2; D: -; J: TRBJ2-1; DNA: TGTGCCAGCAGCTTACTAGGTCCAAACAATGAGCAGTTCTTC; CDR3: CASSLLGPNNEQFF
size: many; V: TRBV5-5; D: TRBD1; J: TRBJ1-3; DNA: TGTGCCAGTACGGACAGGGTTGGAAACACCATATATTTT; CDR3: CASTDRVGNTIYF
size: many; V: TRBV11-3; D: -; J: TRBJ1-1; DNA: TGTGCCAGCAGCTTAGAATCAGATGAGGCTACGAACACTGAAGCTTTCTTT; CDR3: CASSLESDEATNTEAFF
size: many; V: TRBV27; D: TRBD1; J: TRBJ1-4; DNA: TGTGCCAGCAGTTCTGACAGGGGCCATGAAAAACTGTTTTTT; CDR3: CASSSDRGHEKLFF
size: many; V: TRBV4-3; D: TRBD1; J: TRBJ1-4; DNA: TGCGCCAGCAGCCCTACAGGGACAGCGAATAATGAAAAACTGTTTTTT; CDR3: CASSPTGTANNEKLFF
size: many; V: TRBV5-1; D: -; J: TRBJ2-2; DNA: TGCGCCAGCAGTAAGGGGTTAGGCACCGGGGAGCTGTTTTTT; CDR3: CASSKGLGTGELFF
size: many; V: TRBV4-1; D: TRBD1; J: TRBJ1-1; DNA: TGCGCCAGCAGCAGACGGGACAGGGAAACTGAAGCTTTCTTT; CDR3: CASSRRDRETEAFF
size: few; V: TRBV27; D: TRBD1; J: TRBJ1-1; DNA: TGTGCCAGCAGTCGACAGGGGGCGCTGAACACTGAAGCTTTCTTT; CDR3: CASSRQGALNTEAFF
size: few; V: TRBV28; D: -; J: TRBJ2-1; DNA: TGTGCCAGCAGTTTACGATACAGGGAAATATCCTTAGGTGAGCAGTTCTTC; CDR3: CASSLRYREISLGEQFF
size: many; V: TRBV7-3; D: -; J: TRBJ1-1; DNA: TGTGCCAGCAGTTACCAGGGAGGGACTGAAGCTTTCTTT; CDR3: CASSYQGGTEAFF
size: many; V: TRBV5-1; D: TRBD1; J: TRBJ1-2; DNA: TGCGCCAGCAGCCTTCTTGGGACAGGGGGCGTTGGCTACACCTTC; CDR3: CASSLLGTGGVGYTF
size: many; V: TRBV11-3; D: -; J: TRBJ2-3; DNA: TGTGCCAGCAGCCATGGACAGTCCTTAAATACGCAGTATTTT; CDR3: CASSHGQSLNTQYF
size: many; V: TRBV15; D: TRBD1; J: TRBJ2-7; DNA: TGTGCCACCAGCAGGGGGGACAGGGTCGTCGACGAGCAGTACTTC; CDR3: CATSRGDRVVDEQYF
size: many; V: TRBV9; D: -; J: TRBJ2-2; DNA: TGTGCCAGCAGCCCATGGGGGGGCTCCGGGGAGCTGTTTTTT; CDR3: CASSPWGGSGELFF
size: many; V: TRBV18; D: -; J: TRBJ2-3; DNA: TGTGCCAGCTCACTACAAGATACGCAGTATTTT; CDR3: CASSLQDTQYF
size: -; V: TRBV28; D: TRBD1; J: TRBJ1-1; DNA: TGTGCCAGCAGTCGGACAGGGGGACTGAACACTGAAGCTTTCTTT; CDR3: CASSRTGGLNTEAFF
size: many; V: TRBV29-1; D: -; J: TRBJ2-7; DNA: TGCAGCGTCGTACCTGACGGGTCCTACGAGCAGTACTTC; CDR3: CSVVPDGSYEQYF
size: many; V: TRBV7-3; D: -; J: TRBJ2-3; DNA: TGTGCCAGCAGCTCTGGACTATCGCTTAGCACAGATACGCAGTATTTT; CDR3: CASSSGLSLSTDTQYF
size: many; V: TRBV4-2; D: -; J: TRBJ2-7; DNA: TGTGCCAGCAGCCAGACATTTCAGGTTGGCGCCTACGAGCAGTACTTC; CDR3: CASSQTFQVGAYEQYF
size: many; V: TRBV7-2; D: -; J: TRBJ2-3; DNA: TGTGCCAGCAGCTTTAGCACTAGCACAGATACGCAGTATTTT; CDR3: CASSFSTSTDTQYF
size: -; V: TRBV19; D: TRBD1; J: TRBJ2-3; DNA: TGTGCCACTAATCAGGGGGCAGGGGATACGCAGTATTTT; CDR3: CATNQGAGDTQYF
size: many; V: TRBV12-5; D: -; J: TRBJ1-5; DNA: TGTGCTAGTGGTTTGGTACTAGGCTTATATAGCAATCAGCCCCAGCATTTT; CDR3: CASGLVLGLYSNQPQHF
size: many; V: TRBV9; D: TRBD1; J: TRBJ2-3; DNA: TGTGCCAGCAGCGCGACAGGGGCAAGCGATACGCAGTATTTT; CDR3: CASSATGASDTQYF
size: many; V: TRBV25-1; D: -; J: TRBJ1-1; DNA: TGTGCCAGCAGTGAAGGTGGGGGGTTGATCTTT; CDR3: CASSEGGGLIF